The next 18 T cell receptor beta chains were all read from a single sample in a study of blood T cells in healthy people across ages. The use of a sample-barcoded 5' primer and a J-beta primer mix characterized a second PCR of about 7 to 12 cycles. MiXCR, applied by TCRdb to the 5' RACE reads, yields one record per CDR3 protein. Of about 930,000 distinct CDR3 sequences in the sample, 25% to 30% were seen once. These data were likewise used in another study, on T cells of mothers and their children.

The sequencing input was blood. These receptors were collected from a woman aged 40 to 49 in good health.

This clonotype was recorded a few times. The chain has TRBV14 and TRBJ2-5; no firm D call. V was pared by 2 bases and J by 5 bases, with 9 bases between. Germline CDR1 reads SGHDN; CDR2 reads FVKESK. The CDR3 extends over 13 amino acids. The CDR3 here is CASSQLAGETQYF. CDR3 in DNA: TGTGCCAGCAGCCAACTGGCCGGGGAGACCCAGTACTTC.

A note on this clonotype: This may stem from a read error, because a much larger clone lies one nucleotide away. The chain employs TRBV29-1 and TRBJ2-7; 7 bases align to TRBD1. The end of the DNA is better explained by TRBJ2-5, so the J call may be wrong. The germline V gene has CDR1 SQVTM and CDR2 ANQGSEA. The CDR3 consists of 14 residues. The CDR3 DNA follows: TGCAGCGTAGTACAGGGGCGCGCGTCCGAGACCCAGTACTTC. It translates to CSVVQGRASETQYF.

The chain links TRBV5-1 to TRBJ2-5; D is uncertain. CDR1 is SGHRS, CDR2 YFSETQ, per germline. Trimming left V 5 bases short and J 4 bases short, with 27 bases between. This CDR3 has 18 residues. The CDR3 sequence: CASSRTSSLAGVGETQYF. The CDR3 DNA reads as TGCGCCAGCAGTCGAACCTCTTCCTTGGCCGGTGTAGGAGAGACCCAGTACTTC. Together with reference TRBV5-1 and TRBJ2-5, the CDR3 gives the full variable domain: KAGVTQTPRYLIKTRGQQVTLSCSPISGHRSVSWYQQTPGQGLQFLFEYFSETQRNKGNFPGRFSGRQFSNSRSEMNVSTLELGDSALYLCASSRTSSLAGVGETQYFGPGTRLLVL.

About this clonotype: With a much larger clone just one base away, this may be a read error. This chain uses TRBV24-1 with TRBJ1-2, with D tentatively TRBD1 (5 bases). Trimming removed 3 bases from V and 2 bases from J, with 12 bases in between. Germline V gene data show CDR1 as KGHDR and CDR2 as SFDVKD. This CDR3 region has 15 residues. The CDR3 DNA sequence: TGTGCCACCAGTGATGGGGGTATTATCAACTATGGCTACACCTTC. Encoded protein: CATSDGGIINYGYTF.

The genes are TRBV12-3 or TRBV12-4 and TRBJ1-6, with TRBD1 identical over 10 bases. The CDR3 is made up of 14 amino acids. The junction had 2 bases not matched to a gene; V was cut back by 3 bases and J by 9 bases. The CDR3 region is CASSFRTGGSPLHF. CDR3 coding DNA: TGTGCCAGCAGTTTTAGGACAGGGGGTTCACCCCTCCACTTT.

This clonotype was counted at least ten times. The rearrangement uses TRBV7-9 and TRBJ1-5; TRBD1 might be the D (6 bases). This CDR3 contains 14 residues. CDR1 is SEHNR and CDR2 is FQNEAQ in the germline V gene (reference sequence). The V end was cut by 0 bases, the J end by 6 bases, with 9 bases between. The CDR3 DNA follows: TGTGCCAGCAGCTTAGCAGGGGGAGGTCAGCCCCAGCATTTT. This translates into CASSLAGGGQPQHF.

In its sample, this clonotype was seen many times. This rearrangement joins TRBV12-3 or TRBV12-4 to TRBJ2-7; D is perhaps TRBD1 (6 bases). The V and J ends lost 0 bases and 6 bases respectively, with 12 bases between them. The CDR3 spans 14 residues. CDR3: CASSLADRTSEQYF. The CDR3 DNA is TGTGCCAGCAGTTTAGCCGACAGGACGTCCGAGCAGTACTTC.

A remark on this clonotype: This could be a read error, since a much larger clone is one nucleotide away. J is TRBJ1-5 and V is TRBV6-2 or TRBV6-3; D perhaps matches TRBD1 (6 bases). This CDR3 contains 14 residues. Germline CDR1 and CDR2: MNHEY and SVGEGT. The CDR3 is CVSTTGALRQPQHF. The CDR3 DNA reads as TGTGTCAGCACTACGGGGGCGCTTAGACAGCCCCAGCATTTT.

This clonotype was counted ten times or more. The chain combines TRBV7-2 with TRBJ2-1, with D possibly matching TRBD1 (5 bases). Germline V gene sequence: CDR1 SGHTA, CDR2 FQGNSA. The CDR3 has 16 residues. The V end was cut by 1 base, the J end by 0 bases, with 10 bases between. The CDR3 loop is CASSLGNRGSYNEQFF. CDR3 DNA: TGTGCCAGCAGCTTAGGGAATAGGGGCTCCTACAATGAGCAGTTCTTC.

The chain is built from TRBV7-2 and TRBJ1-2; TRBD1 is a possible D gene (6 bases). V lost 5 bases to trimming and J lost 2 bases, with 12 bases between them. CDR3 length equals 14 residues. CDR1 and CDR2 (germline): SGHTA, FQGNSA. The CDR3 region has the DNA TGTGCCAGCAGCCCGGACAGCCGGAACTATGGCTACACCTTC. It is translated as CASSPDSRNYGYTF.

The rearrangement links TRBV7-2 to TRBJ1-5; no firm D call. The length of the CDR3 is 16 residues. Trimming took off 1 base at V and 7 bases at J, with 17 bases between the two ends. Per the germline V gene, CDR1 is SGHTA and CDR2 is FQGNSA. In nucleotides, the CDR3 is TGTGCCAGCAGCTTAGGTGCGGCGGGAAGAGTCCAGCCCCAGCATTTT. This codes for CASSLGAAGRVQPQHF.

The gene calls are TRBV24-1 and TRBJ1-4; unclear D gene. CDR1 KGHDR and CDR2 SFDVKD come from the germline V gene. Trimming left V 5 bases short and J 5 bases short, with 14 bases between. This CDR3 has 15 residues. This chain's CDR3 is CATSAATEKNEKLFF. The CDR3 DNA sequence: TGTGCCACCAGTGCCGCGACTGAGAAAAATGAAAAACTGTTTTTT.

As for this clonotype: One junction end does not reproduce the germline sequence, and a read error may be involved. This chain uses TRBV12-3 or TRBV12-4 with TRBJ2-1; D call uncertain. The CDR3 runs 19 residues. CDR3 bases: TGTGCCAGCAGCCGGGTTTGGGGTAACCGGTTATCAGCCTACAATGGGCAGTTCTTC. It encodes CASSRVWGNRLSAYNGQFF.

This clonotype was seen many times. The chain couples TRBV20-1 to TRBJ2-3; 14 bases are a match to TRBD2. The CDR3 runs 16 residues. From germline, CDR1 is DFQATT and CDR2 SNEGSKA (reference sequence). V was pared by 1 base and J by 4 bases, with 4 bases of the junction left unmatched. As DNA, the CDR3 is TGCAGTGCTAGAGGGGGACTAGCGGGGGTCCCAGATACGCAGTATTTT. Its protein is CSARGGLAGVPDTQYF.

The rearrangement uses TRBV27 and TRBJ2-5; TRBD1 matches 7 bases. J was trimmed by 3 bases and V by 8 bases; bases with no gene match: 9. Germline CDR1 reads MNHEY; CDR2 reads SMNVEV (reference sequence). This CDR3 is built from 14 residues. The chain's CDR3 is CASRHRGREETQYF. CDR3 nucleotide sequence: TGTGCCAGCCGCCACAGGGGTCGCGAAGAGACCCAGTACTTC.

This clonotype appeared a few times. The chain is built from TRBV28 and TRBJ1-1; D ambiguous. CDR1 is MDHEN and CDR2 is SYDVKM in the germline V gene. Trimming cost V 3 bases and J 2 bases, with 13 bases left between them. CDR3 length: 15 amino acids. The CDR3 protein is CASSFRGYLNTEAFF. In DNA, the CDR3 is TGTGCCAGCAGTTTTCGGGGATACCTAAACACTGAAGCTTTCTTT.

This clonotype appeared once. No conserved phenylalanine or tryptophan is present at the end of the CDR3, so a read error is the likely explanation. CDR3 in amino acids: CASFKSGTGGGSVYGYTC. DNA for the CDR3: TGTGCCAGCTTTAAATCCGGGACAGGGGGCGGGTCTGTCTATGGCTACACCTGC. The chain employs TRBV6-6 and TRBJ1-2; 12 nucleotides match TRBD1. V lost 8 bases, J lost 4 bases, and 17 bases stayed unmatched. The CDR3 totals 18 residues. Germline V lookup: CDR1 MNHNY, CDR2 SVGAGI (reference sequence).

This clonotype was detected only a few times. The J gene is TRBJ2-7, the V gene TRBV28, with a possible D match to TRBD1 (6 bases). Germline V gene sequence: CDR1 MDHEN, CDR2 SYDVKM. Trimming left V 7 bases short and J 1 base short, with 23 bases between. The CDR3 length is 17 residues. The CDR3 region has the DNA TGTGCCAGCATCGGTTACGGGACACCCGTAATGTCCTACGAGCAGTACTTC. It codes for CASIGYGTPVMSYEQYF.